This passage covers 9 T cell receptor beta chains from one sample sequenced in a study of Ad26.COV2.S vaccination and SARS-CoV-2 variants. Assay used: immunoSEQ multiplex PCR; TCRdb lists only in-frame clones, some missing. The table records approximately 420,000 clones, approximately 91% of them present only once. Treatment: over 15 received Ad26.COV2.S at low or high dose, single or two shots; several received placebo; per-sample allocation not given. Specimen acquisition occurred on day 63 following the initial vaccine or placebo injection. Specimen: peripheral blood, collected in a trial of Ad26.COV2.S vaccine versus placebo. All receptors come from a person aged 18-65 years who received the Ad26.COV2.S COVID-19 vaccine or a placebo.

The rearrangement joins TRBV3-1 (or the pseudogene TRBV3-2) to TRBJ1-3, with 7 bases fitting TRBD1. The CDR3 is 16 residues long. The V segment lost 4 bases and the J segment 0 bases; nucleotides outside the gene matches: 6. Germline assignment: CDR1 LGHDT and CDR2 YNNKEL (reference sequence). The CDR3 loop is CASSPRQGFSGNTIYF. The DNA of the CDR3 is TGTGCCAGCAGCCCCCGACAGGGATTCTCTGGAAACACCATATATTTT.

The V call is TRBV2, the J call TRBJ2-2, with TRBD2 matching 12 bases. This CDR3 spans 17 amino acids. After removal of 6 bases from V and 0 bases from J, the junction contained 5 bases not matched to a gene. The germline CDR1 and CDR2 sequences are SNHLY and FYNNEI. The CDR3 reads CASRRLAGATNTGELFF. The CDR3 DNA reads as TGTGCCAGCAGGAGACTAGCGGGGGCCACGAACACCGGGGAGCTGTTTTTT.

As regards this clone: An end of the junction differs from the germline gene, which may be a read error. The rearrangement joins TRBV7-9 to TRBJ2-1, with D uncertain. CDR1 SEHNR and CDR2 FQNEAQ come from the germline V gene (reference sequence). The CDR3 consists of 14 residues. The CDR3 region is CASSLGGSYTEQFF. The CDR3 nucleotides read TGTGCCAGCAGCTTAGGTGGTAGCTACACTGAGCAGTTCTTC.

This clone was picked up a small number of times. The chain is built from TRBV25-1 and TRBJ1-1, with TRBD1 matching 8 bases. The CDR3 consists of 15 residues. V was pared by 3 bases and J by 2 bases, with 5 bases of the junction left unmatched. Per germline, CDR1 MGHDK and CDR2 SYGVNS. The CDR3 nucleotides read TGTGCCAGCAGTGACGCTGACAGGGGTAACACTGAAGCTTTCTTT. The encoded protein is CASSDADRGNTEAFF.

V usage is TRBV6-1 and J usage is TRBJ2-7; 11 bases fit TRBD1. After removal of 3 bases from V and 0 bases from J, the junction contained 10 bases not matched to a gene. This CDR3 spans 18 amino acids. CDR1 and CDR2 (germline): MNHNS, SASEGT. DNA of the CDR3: TGTGCCAGCAGTGATGGGCTCAGGACAGGGGGCTTCTCCTACGAGCAGTACTTC. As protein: CASSDGLRTGGFSYEQYF.

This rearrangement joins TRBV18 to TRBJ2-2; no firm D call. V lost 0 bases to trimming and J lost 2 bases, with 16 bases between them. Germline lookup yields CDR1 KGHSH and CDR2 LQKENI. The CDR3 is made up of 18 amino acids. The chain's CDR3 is CASSPPLSGLINTGELFF. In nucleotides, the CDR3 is TGTGCCAGCTCACCACCGTTATCCGGGCTGATCAACACCGGGGAGCTGTTTTTT.

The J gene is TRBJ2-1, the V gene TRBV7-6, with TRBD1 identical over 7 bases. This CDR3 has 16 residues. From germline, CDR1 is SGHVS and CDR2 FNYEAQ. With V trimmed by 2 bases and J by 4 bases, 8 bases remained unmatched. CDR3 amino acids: CASSLLVSGGYNEQFF. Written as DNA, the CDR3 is TGTGCCAGCAGCTTATTGGTGTCAGGGGGTTACAATGAGCAGTTCTTC.

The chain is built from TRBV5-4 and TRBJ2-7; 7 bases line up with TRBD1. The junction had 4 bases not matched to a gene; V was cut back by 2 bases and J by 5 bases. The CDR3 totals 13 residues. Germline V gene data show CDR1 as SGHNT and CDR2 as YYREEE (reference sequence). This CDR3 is CASSFDQGDEQYF. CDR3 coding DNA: TGTGCCAGCAGCTTTGATCAGGGGGACGAGCAGTACTTC.

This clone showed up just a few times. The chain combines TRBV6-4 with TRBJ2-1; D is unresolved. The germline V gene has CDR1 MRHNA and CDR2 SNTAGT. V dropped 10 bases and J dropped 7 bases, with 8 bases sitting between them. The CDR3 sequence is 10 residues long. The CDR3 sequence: CAILTNEQFF. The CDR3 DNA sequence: TGTGCCATTCTGACGAATGAGCAGTTCTTC.